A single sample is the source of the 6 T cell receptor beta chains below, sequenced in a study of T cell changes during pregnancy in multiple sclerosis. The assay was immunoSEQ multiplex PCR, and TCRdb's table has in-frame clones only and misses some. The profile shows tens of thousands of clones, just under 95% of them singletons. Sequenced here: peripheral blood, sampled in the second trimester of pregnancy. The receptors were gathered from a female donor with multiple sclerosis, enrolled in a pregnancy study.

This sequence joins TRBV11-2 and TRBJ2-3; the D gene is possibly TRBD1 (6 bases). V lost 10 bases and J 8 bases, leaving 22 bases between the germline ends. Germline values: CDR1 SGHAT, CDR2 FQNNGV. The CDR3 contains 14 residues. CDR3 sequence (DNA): TGTGCCACCCAAGCGCCCCTCCGCAGGGGTACGCAGTATTTT. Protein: CATQAPLRRGTQYF.

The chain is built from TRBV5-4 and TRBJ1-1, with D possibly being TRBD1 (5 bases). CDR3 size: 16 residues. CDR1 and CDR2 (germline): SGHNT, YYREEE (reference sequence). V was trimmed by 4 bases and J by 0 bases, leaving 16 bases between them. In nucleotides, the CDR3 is TGTGCCAGCAGCGTTGGGTGGCAGGGTGTGAACACTGAAGCTTTCTTT. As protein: CASSVGWQGVNTEAFF.

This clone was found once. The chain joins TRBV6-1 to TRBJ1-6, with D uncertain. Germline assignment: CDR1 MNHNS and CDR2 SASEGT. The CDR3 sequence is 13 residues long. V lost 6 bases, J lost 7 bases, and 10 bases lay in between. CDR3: CASRLQLNSPLHF. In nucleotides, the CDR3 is TGTGCCAGCAGATTACAGCTAAATTCACCCCTCCACTTT.

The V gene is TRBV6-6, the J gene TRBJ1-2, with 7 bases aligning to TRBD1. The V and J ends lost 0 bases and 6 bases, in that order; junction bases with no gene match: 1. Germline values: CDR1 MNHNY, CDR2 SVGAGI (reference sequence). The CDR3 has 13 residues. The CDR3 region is CASSYSGQNGYTF. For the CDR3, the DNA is TGTGCCAGCAGTTACTCGGGACAGAATGGCTACACCTTC.

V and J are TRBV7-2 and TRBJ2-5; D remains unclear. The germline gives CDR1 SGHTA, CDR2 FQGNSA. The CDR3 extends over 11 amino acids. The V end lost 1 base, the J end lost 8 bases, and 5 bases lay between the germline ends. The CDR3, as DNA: TGTGCCAGCAGCTTAGTTAGAACCCAGTACTTC. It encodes CASSLVRTQYF.

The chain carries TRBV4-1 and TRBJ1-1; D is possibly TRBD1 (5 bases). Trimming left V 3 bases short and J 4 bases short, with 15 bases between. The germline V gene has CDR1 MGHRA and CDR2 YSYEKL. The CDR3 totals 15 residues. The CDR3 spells CASSHAAGGGTEAFF. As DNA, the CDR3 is TGCGCCAGCAGCCACGCTGCGGGGGGTGGCACTGAAGCTTTCTTT.